This T cell receptor (beta chain) was retrieved from a study of blood T cell repertoires in COVID-19. Generated by immunoSEQ multiplex PCR, the TCRdb table keeps only in-frame clones and is missing some. In the table there are about 150,000 clones, roughly 90% of which are singletons. This CDR3 is 15 amino acids long. The germline V and J ends were trimmed by 5 bases and 2 bases, with 16 bases remaining between them. CDR1 is SGHDT and CDR2 is YYEEEE in the germline V gene. The chain carries TRBV5-6 and TRBJ2-5, with D perhaps TRBD2 (7 bases). This TCR was recovered from a human donor in a cohort sampled during active COVID-19. Sample: peripheral blood. The CDR3 spells CASSTPGEGQETQYF. The CDR3 DNA follows: TGTGCCAGCAGTACCCCAGGGGAGGGGCAAGAGACCCAGTACTTC.